The 28 T cell receptor beta chains in this list originate from one sample, sequenced in a study of T cell clonotyping in hematopoietic cell transplantation. Time point of the sample: recipient sample about 28 days before transplant, after cytoreduction. Method: immunoSEQ multiplex PCR; TCRdb's copy keeps in-frame clones and lacks some. The sample yields fewer than 100,000 clones, 90% to 96% seen once. The sample was peripheral blood mononuclear cells, taken before stem cell transplant. Receptor source: a woman aged 45-65 years with acute myeloid leukemia. Some clones in this sample may be carry-over from other donors' samples.

J is TRBJ1-1 and V is TRBV7-9; D uncertain. V was clipped by 0 bases and J by 4 bases, with 12 bases between them. The CDR3 sequence is 15 residues long. The germline V gene encodes CDR1 SEHNR and CDR2 FQNEAQ (reference sequence). CDR3 bases: TGTGCCAGCAGCTTAGCGGTATCCAGGCGCACTGAAGCTTTCTTT. Its translation: CASSLAVSRRTEAFF. The full variable domain, completed using reference TRBV7-9 and TRBJ1-1, is DTGVSQNPRHKITKRGQNVTFRCDPISEHNRLYWYRQTLGQGPEFLTYFQNEAQLEKSRLLSDRFSAERPKGSFSTLEIQRTEQGDSAMYLCASSLAVSRRTEAFFGQGTRLTVV.

The chain recombines TRBV19 with TRBJ1-1, with 8 bases identical to TRBD1. CDR1 is LNHDA, CDR2 SQIVND, per germline (reference sequence). Trimming removed 6 bases from V and 4 bases from J; junction bases left unmatched: 7. The CDR3 sequence is 14 residues long. CDR3 residues: CASSTTGAGTEAFF. The CDR3 coding sequence is TGTGCCAGTAGCACGACAGGGGCGGGCACTGAAGCTTTCTTT.

V usage is TRBV6-6 and J usage is TRBJ1-1; D is unresolved. V dropped 0 bases and J dropped 8 bases, with 7 bases sitting between them. CDR3 size: 12 residues. Germline-derived CDR1 and CDR2 are MNHNY and SVGAGI (reference sequence). The CDR3 sequence: CASSYSTPEAFF. The CDR3 DNA follows: TGTGCCAGCAGTTACTCTACCCCCGAAGCTTTCTTT.

This chain connects TRBV11-2 to TRBJ1-6; D not certain. Trimming removed 3 bases from V and 3 bases from J, with 6 bases in between. CDR1 is SGHAT, CDR2 FQNNGV, per germline. CDR3 length: 14 amino acids. The CDR3 nucleotides are TGTGCCAGCAGCTTTGGGGACTATAATTCACCCCTCCACTTT. Protein product: CASSFGDYNSPLHF.

The chain couples TRBV5-1 to TRBJ1-5, with 9 nucleotides matching TRBD1. CDR1 SGHRS and CDR2 YFSETQ come from the germline V gene. With 9 bases clipped from V and 7 bases from J, the junction kept 11 bases outside the gene matches. The CDR3 extends over 14 amino acids. In nucleotides, the CDR3 is TGCGCCATCCAGGACAGGGGCCTCCTACAGCCCCAGCATTTT. This codes for CAIQDRGLLQPQHF.

The genes are TRBV27 and TRBJ2-5, with TRBD2 matching 8 bases. V gave up 7 bases and J gave up 4 bases; unmatched junction bases: 5. Looked up from germline, CDR1 is MNHEY and CDR2 is SMNVEV (reference sequence). There are 13 residues in the CDR3. CDR3 DNA sequence: TGTGCCAGCACCCCGGCGGGGGGAGAGACCCAGTACTTC. Residues: CASTPAGGETQYF.

The CDR3 region has the DNA TGTGCCAGCAGGCGGCTGAGGGAGCAGTACTTC. Amino acid sequence: CASRRLREQYF. This chain links TRBV6-5 with TRBJ2-7; no reliable D call. The V gene's germline CDR1 is MNHEY and CDR2 SVGAGI. This CDR3 has 11 residues. V dropped 6 bases and J dropped 7 bases, with 10 bases sitting between them.

The chain is built from TRBV29-1 and TRBJ1-1; D is unclear. Germline CDR1 is SQVTM and CDR2 is ANQGSEA. Deletions cut 6 bases from V and 1 base from J, with 9 bases between. The CDR3 is 12 amino acids. DNA of the CDR3: TGCAGCGTAGCAACAACGAACACTGAAGCTTTCTTT. This sequence encodes CSVATTNTEAFF.

The chain links TRBV27 to TRBJ1-1, with D possibly TRBD1 on 6 matching bases. Trimming left V 6 bases short and J 1 base short, with 12 bases between. The CDR3 extends over 14 amino acids. Germline lookup yields CDR1 MNHEY and CDR2 SMNVEV (reference sequence). In DNA form, the CDR3 reads TGTGCCAGCAGAAAACAGGGACCGAACACTGAAGCTTTCTTT. This codes for CASRKQGPNTEAFF.

V is TRBV7-9 and J is TRBJ1-1; weak D call: TRBD1 (5 bases). CDR1 is SEHNR and CDR2 is FQNEAQ in the germline V gene (reference sequence). The CDR3 is made up of 16 amino acids. The ends were cut back, 1 base at V and 5 bases at J, with 17 bases in the middle. The CDR3 protein is CASSLEIGAGRTEAFF. CDR3 sequence (DNA): TGTGCCAGCAGCTTAGAAATCGGGGCAGGAAGGACTGAAGCTTTCTTT.

This sequence joins TRBV25-1 and TRBJ1-1; 8 bases are a match to TRBD1. The V segment lost 1 base and the J segment 1 base; nucleotides outside the gene matches: 2. The CDR3 is 15 residues long. Per the germline V gene, CDR1 is MGHDK and CDR2 is SYGVNS. CDR3 bases: TGTGCCAGCAGTGAATTAGGACAGGGGAACACTGAAGCTTTCTTT. Its protein is CASSELGQGNTEAFF.

The chain joins TRBV30 to TRBJ2-7; D perhaps matches TRBD2 (6 bases). The CDR3 runs to 12 residues. Trimming took off 4 bases at V and 3 bases at J, with 10 bases between the two ends. Germline assignment: CDR1 GTSNPN and CDR2 SVGIG (reference sequence). CDR3 DNA: TGTGCCTGGAACCCCGGGGGCTACGAGCAGTACTTC. Its protein is CAWNPGGYEQYF.

The genes are TRBV6-5 and TRBJ1-2; D perhaps matches TRBD1 (5 bases). The CDR3 sequence is 14 residues long. From germline, CDR1 is MNHEY and CDR2 SVGAGI. V dropped 5 bases and J dropped 6 bases, with 16 bases sitting between them. The CDR3 bases are TGTGCCAGCAGTCGAGATTCAAAGGGGAATGGCTACACCTTC. Protein: CASSRDSKGNGYTF.

The rearrangement uses TRBV7-8 and TRBJ1-5; D is unresolved. The V and J ends lost 1 base and 1 base respectively, with 8 bases between them. Germline V gene lookup returns CDR1 SGHVS and CDR2 FQNEAQ. The CDR3 totals 15 residues. The CDR3 protein is CASSLGGRSNQPQHF. The CDR3 DNA reads TGTGCCAGCAGCTTAGGAGGGCGGAGCAATCAGCCCCAGCATTTT.

V is TRBV4-2 and J is TRBJ2-5; weak D call: TRBD2 (5 bases). Germline values: CDR1 LGHNA, CDR2 YNFKEQ. V lost 3 bases to trimming and J lost 5 bases, with 13 bases between them. This CDR3 comprises 14 residues. CDR3 DNA: TGTGCCAGCAGCCAGTTAGGTTCGGGGGAGACCCAGTACTTC. The encoded protein is CASSQLGSGETQYF.

The chain recombines TRBV5-1 with TRBJ2-7, with unresolved D. V was trimmed by 0 bases and J by 3 bases, leaving 7 bases between them. This CDR3 has 13 residues. Germline CDR1 reads SGHRS; CDR2 reads YFSETQ. In nucleotides, the CDR3 is TGCGCCAGCAGCTTGGAGCGTTACTACGAGCAGTACTTC. Translating it yields CASSLERYYEQYF.

About this clone: An end of the junction does not agree with germline; a read error may underlie this. The chain uses TRBV6-1 and TRBJ2-7; 11 nucleotides line up with TRBD2. Looked up from germline, CDR1 is MNHNS and CDR2 is SASEGT. This CDR3 comprises 14 residues. The CDR3 region is CASSETPETSGISF. Here the CDR3 DNA reads TGTGCCAGCAGTGAAACACCCGAGACTAGCGGGATTTCCTTC.

J is TRBJ2-7 and V is TRBV5-6; possible D gene TRBD1, 5 bases. With 2 bases removed from V and 6 bases from J, the gap between germline ends came to 9 bases. Per germline, CDR1 SGHDT and CDR2 YYEEEE. The CDR3 runs 12 residues. CDR3 bases: TGTGCCAGCAGCTTTTCAGGGCTCGAGCAGTACTTC. It codes for CASSFSGLEQYF.

V and J are TRBV11-2 and TRBJ2-3; 9 bases are a match to TRBD2. Trimming cost V 0 bases and J 6 bases; bases outside gene matches: 7. The germline CDR1 and CDR2 sequences are SGHAT and FQNNGV. The CDR3 is 16 amino acids. The CDR3 coding sequence is TGTGCCAGCAGCTTAGATCTAGGCGGGGGGGCGGATACGCAGTATTTT. Residues: CASSLDLGGGADTQYF.

This clone has a single count. The rearrangement links TRBV6-5 to TRBJ2-7; 14 nucleotides agree with TRBD2. V trimming: 9 bases; J trimming: 7 bases; junction bases outside the gene matches: 11. This CDR3 is built from 15 residues. Germline CDR1 is MNHEY and CDR2 is SVGAGI. In DNA form, the CDR3 reads TGTGCCAGTTACACAGGGACTAGCGGGAGTCGGGAGCAGTACTTC. Amino acids: CASYTGTSGSREQYF.

This chain uses TRBV7-2 with TRBJ2-3; 7 nucleotides agree with TRBD2. Germline CDR1 and CDR2: SGHTA and FQGNSA. The CDR3 extends over 17 amino acids. Germline trimming cut 8 bases from V and 0 bases from J; bases unmatched to any gene: 14. The CDR3 protein is CASYDAGLDASTDTQYF. In nucleotides, the CDR3 is TGTGCCAGCTATGACGCCGGACTAGACGCTAGCACAGATACGCAGTATTTT.

The gene calls are TRBV5-4 and TRBJ2-5, with 8 bases matching TRBD2. There are 17 residues in the CDR3. Trimming removed 1 base from V and 3 bases from J; junction bases left unmatched: 11. Germline CDR1 reads SGHNT; CDR2 reads YYREEE (reference sequence). DNA of the CDR3: TGTGCCAGCAGCTTGCTTGGCCGGACTAGCTTTAAAGAGACCCAGTACTTC. Amino acid sequence: CASSLLGRTSFKETQYF. Full variable domain (missing parts from reference TRBV5-4 and TRBJ2-5): ETGVTQSPTHLIKTRGQQVTLRCSSQSGHNTVSWYQQALGQGPQFIFQYYREEENGRGNFPPRFSGLQFPNYSSELNVNALELDDSALYLCASSLLGRTSFKETQYFGPGTRLLVL.

V is TRBV2 and J is TRBJ2-7; a possible D gene is TRBD1 (5 bases). The germline CDR1 and CDR2 sequences are SNHLY and FYNNEI. Trimming removed 10 bases at V and 2 bases at J, with 12 bases between. CDR3 length: 12 amino acids. CDR3 protein: CANQGPTYEQYF. In nucleotides, the CDR3 is TGTGCCAATCAGGGTCCGACCTACGAGCAGTACTTC.

This rearrangement joins TRBV6-5 to TRBJ1-5; no definite D call. The germline V and J ends were trimmed by 6 bases and 0 bases, with 6 bases remaining between them. Germline V gene sequence: CDR1 MNHEY, CDR2 SVGAGI. The CDR3 runs to 13 residues. The CDR3 DNA reads TGTGCCAGCAGCGTTAATAGCAATCAGCCCCAGCATTTT. Encoded protein: CASSVNSNQPQHF.

The rearrangement uses TRBV4-1 and TRBJ1-5; D gene ambiguous. This CDR3 is built from 13 residues. The V gene lost 2 bases and the J gene lost 8 bases, with 10 bases spanning the gap. Per germline, CDR1 MGHRA and CDR2 YSYEKL. The chain's CDR3 is CASSQPSEEPQHF. For the CDR3, the DNA is TGCGCCAGCAGCCAACCTTCTGAGGAGCCCCAGCATTTT.

The V call is TRBV5-1, the J call TRBJ2-3, with D maybe TRBD2 (6 bases). The V and J ends lost 9 bases and 4 bases respectively, with 12 bases between them. The CDR3 totals 12 residues. The germline V gene encodes CDR1 SGHRS and CDR2 YFSETQ. In nucleotides, the CDR3 is TGCGCCACCAAGGAGGGCTCAGATACGCAGTATTTT. Its protein product is CATKEGSDTQYF.

In this sample, this clone turned up a few times. The chain joins TRBV7-2 to TRBJ2-7; D might be TRBD2 (7 bases). V shed 11 bases and J shed 2 bases, with 16 bases lying between them. Germline CDR1 is SGHTA and CDR2 is FQGNSA. This CDR3 comprises 13 residues. CDR3 DNA: TGTGCCTCAGGGGCTAGCGGAACCTACGAGCAGTACTTC. Translating gives CASGASGTYEQYF.

The gene calls are TRBV30 and TRBJ2-1, with D perhaps matching TRBD2 (6 bases). Trimming shortened V by 0 bases and J by 7 bases, and 13 bases separated the two germline ends. The CDR3 covers 14 residues. Germline CDR1 and CDR2: GTSNPN and SVGIG (reference sequence). In DNA, the CDR3 is TGTGCCTGGAGTGTAACGGGGGTGAGAAATGAGCAGTTCTTC. Encoded protein: CAWSVTGVRNEQFF. The full variable domain, rest sourced from reference TRBV30 and TRBJ2-1, is SQTIHQWPATLVQPVGSPLSLECTVEGTSNPNLYWYRQAAGRGLQLLFYSVGIGQISSEVPQNLSASRPQDRQFILSSKKLLLSDSGFYLCAWSVTGVRNEQFFGPGTRLTVL.